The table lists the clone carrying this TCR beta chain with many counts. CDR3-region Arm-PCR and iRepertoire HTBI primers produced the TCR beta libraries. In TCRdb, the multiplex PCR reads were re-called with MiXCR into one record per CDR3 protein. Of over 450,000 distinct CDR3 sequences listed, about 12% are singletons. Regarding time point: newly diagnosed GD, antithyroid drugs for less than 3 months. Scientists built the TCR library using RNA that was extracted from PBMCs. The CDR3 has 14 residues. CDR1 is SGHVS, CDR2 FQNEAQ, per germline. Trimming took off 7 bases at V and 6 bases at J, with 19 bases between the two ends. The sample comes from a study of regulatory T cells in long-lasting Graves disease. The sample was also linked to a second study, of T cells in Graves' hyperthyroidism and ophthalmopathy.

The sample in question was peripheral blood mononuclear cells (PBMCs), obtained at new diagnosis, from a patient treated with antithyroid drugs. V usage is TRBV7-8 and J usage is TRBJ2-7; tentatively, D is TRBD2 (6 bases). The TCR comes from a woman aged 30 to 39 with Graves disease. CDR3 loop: CASTLGPSVREQYF. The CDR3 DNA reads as TGTGCCAGCACCTTGGGGCCTAGCGTTCGCGAGCAGTACTTC.